These 19 T cell receptor beta chains were sequenced from one sample in a study of blood T cell repertoires in COVID-19. Generated by immunoSEQ multiplex PCR, the TCRdb table keeps only in-frame clones and is missing some. This table holds 300,000 to 450,000 clones, approximately 81% found once. Sequencing was done on a sample of peripheral blood. The receptors originated from a young woman with acute or convalescent COVID-19.

Details on this clone: A junction end diverges from the germline sequence, so it may reflect a read error. The V call is TRBV7-9, the J call TRBJ1-1; D ambiguous. The CDR3 is made up of 13 amino acids. Germline assignment: CDR1 SEHNR and CDR2 FQNEAQ (reference sequence). The CDR3: CAGSPPVNTEAFF. The DNA of the CDR3 is TGTGCCGGCAGTCCACCGGTGAACACTGAAGCTTTCTTT.

The chain has TRBV15 and TRBJ2-5, with 9 bases lining up with TRBD2. V trimming: 0 bases; J trimming: 5 bases; junction bases outside the gene matches: 10. Germline lookup yields CDR1 LNHNV and CDR2 YYDKDF (reference sequence). The CDR3 runs to 17 residues. The CDR3 spells CATSRDRLAAQLETQYF. For the CDR3, the DNA is TGTGCCACCAGCAGAGACCGACTAGCGGCCCAGCTGGAGACCCAGTACTTC.

The chain recombines TRBV6-5 with TRBJ2-1, with a tentative D call TRBD2 (5 bases). Germline V gives CDR1 MNHEY, CDR2 SVGAGI. The V gene lost 6 bases and the J gene lost 7 bases, with 19 bases spanning the gap. The CDR3 runs 15 residues. Here the CDR3 reads CASSPLLALRNEQFF. The CDR3 DNA reads TGTGCCAGCAGCCCCCTGTTAGCGCTGAGGAATGAGCAGTTCTTC.

The chain couples TRBV28 to TRBJ2-7; possible D gene TRBD2, 5 bases. The germline V gene encodes CDR1 MDHEN and CDR2 SYDVKM. Trimming cost V 6 bases and J 0 bases, with 9 bases left between them. The CDR3 contains 13 residues. This CDR3 is CASSTRSSYEQYF. Written as DNA, the CDR3 is TGTGCCAGCAGCACTAGGAGCTCCTACGAGCAGTACTTC. The whole variable domain, remainder taken from reference TRBV28 and TRBJ2-7, is DVKVTQSSRYLVKRTGEKVFLECVQDMDHENMFWYRQDPGLGLRLIYFSYDVKMKEKGDIPEGYSVSREKKERFSLILESASTNQTSMYLCASSTRSSYEQYFGPGTRLTVT.

The chain employs TRBV2 and TRBJ1-5, with D hard to call. CDR1 is SNHLY, CDR2 FYNNEI, per germline. Trimming took off 3 bases at V and 9 bases at J, with 15 bases between the two ends. The CDR3 consists of 14 residues. The CDR3 DNA reads as TGTGCCAGCAGTGATGAGTCATACGGCGGGCCCCAGCATTTT. It specifies CASSDESYGGPQHF.

This clone has only a few counts. The chain joins TRBV9 to TRBJ2-7; possible D gene TRBD1, 6 bases. In germline, CDR1 is SGDLS, CDR2 YYNGEE. This CDR3 contains 14 residues. V gave up 7 bases and J gave up 5 bases, with 19 bases separating them. As DNA, the CDR3 is TGTGCCAGCCCTAATATACAGGGTACTGACGAGCAGTACTTC. Its protein is CASPNIQGTDEQYF.

The chain recombines TRBV12-3 or TRBV12-4 with TRBJ1-1; tentative D call: TRBD1 (6 bases). The V end was cut by 6 bases, the J end by 11 bases, with 19 bases between. The CDR3 length is 13 residues. The CDR3, as DNA: TGTGCCAGCAGCTCAATGGCAGGGGCAAGGGCTTTCTTT. It translates to CASSSMAGARAFF.

The chain carries TRBV5-1 and TRBJ1-6; D is undetermined. The CDR3 length is 12 residues. CDR1 SGHRS and CDR2 YFSETQ come from the germline V gene. Between the trimmed V and J ends, which lost 2 bases and 8 bases, there was a span of 5 bases. The chain's CDR3 is CASSFYDSPLHF. CDR3 bases: TGCGCCAGCAGCTTCTACGATTCACCCCTCCACTTT.

The V and J genes are TRBV4-1 and TRBJ2-7; 9 positions agree with TRBD1. Germline trimming cut 2 bases from V and 5 bases from J; bases unmatched to any gene: 16. Germline CDR1 and CDR2: MGHRA and YSYEKL. The CDR3 is 18 residues long. This chain's CDR3 is CASSQTPPTGTGRHEQYF. CDR3 nucleotide sequence: TGCGCCAGCAGCCAAACCCCACCAACCGGGACAGGGAGACACGAGCAGTACTTC.

This rearrangement joins TRBV6-5 to TRBJ2-7, with a weak D call TRBD1 (6 bases). CDR3 length equals 14 residues. V lost 4 bases and J 2 bases, leaving 12 bases between the germline ends. Germline CDR1 and CDR2: MNHEY and SVGAGI. The CDR3 region has the DNA TGTGCCAGCAGTTCCGTGGACAGTACCTACGAGCAGTACTTC. Translated: CASSSVDSTYEQYF.

A remark on this clone: Other DNA sequences of this sample code for an identical CDR3. The V call is TRBV6-5, the J call TRBJ1-1; maybe TRBD1 (5 bases). CDR3 length: 14 amino acids. Germline CDR1 MNHEY, CDR2 SVGAGI. The V gene lost 5 bases and the J gene lost 0 bases, with 10 bases spanning the gap. CDR3 sequence: CASSPTGVNTEAFF. CDR3 nucleotides: TGTGCCAGCAGTCCTACAGGAGTGAACACTGAAGCTTTCTTT.

The gene calls are TRBV9 and TRBJ1-5, with a tentative D call TRBD1 (6 bases). V was shortened by 0 bases and J by 5 bases, with 12 bases between the two germline ends. The CDR3 is made up of 15 amino acids. CDR1 is SGDLS, CDR2 YYNGEE, per germline. This chain's CDR3 is CASSVAGDNYQPQHF. The CDR3 DNA reads as TGTGCCAGCAGCGTAGCCGGGGACAATTATCAGCCCCAGCATTTT.

This sequence joins TRBV5-1 and TRBJ2-5; 7 nucleotides align to TRBD1. V shed 4 bases and J 2 bases; nucleotides not matched to a gene: 8. This CDR3 contains 15 residues. Germline values: CDR1 SGHRS, CDR2 YFSETQ. The CDR3 DNA sequence: TGCGCCAGCAGCCAGGGACAGAGAGGTCAAGAGACCCAGTACTTC. It translates to CASSQGQRGQETQYF.

A single count supports this clone. The rearrangement links TRBV7-9 to TRBJ2-2; D ambiguous. Germline-derived CDR1 and CDR2 are SEHNR and FQNEAQ (reference sequence). Trimming removed 4 bases from V and 0 bases from J, with 6 bases in between. This CDR3 is 14 amino acids long. The CDR3 protein is CASSSRANTGELFF. In DNA form, the CDR3 reads TGTGCCAGCAGCTCGAGAGCGAACACCGGGGAGCTGTTTTTT.

The rearrangement joins TRBV5-6 to TRBJ2-2; D unclear. V was shortened by 0 bases and J by 1 base, with 7 bases between the two germline ends. Germline V lookup: CDR1 SGHDT, CDR2 YYEEEE. There are 15 residues in the CDR3. The CDR3 protein is CASSLGRWNTGELFF. DNA for the CDR3: TGTGCCAGCAGCTTGGGCAGATGGAACACCGGGGAGCTGTTTTTT.

The CDR3 here is CASSSLVNSGNTIYF. CDR3 in DNA: TGTGCCAGCAGTTCTTTAGTGAACTCTGGAAACACCATATATTTT. The gene calls are TRBV28 and TRBJ1-3; D gene uncertain. The germline gives CDR1 MDHEN, CDR2 SYDVKM. The V end lost 4 bases, the J end lost 0 bases, and 10 bases lay between the germline ends. The CDR3 extends over 15 amino acids.

CDR3 DNA: TGTGCCAGCAGCGTAGGACACCTTCCCACAGATACGCAGTATTTT. This sequence encodes CASSVGHLPTDTQYF. The genes are TRBV9 and TRBJ2-3; D is ambiguous. Trimming shortened V by 0 bases and J by 2 bases, and 10 bases separated the two germline ends. Germline lookup yields CDR1 SGDLS and CDR2 YYNGEE. CDR3 length: 15 amino acids.

The chain links TRBV9 to TRBJ1-1; TRBD1 aligns across 10 bases. CDR1 and CDR2 (germline): SGDLS, YYNGEE. There are 14 residues in the CDR3. The V segment lost 9 bases and the J segment 5 bases; nucleotides outside the gene matches: 10. The CDR3 here is CATGGDRGETEAFF. CDR3 DNA sequence: TGTGCCACCGGCGGGGACAGGGGTGAGACTGAAGCTTTCTTT.

The chain recombines TRBV7-3 with TRBJ2-7; 12 positions match TRBD2. The V gene end was trimmed by 1 base and the J gene end by 4 bases; junction bases not matched to a gene: 5. Germline V gene data show CDR1 as SGHTA and CDR2 as FQGTGA. The CDR3 sequence is 16 residues long. Here the CDR3 reads CASSLIGTSGLYEQYF. CDR3 DNA sequence: TGTGCCAGCAGCTTAATTGGGACTAGCGGGCTGTACGAGCAGTACTTC.